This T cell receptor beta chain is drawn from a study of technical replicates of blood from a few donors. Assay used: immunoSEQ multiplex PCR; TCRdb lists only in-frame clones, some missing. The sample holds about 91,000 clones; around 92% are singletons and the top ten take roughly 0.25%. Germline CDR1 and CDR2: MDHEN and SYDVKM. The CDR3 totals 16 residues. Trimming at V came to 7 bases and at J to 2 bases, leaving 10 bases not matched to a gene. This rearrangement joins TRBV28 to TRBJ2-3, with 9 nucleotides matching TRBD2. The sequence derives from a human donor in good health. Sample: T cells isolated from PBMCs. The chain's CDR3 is CASNSGSVVFTDTQYF. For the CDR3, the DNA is TGTGCCAGCAATAGCGGGAGTGTGGTTTTCACAGATACGCAGTATTTT. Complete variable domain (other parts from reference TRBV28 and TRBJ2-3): DVKVTQSSRYLVKRTGEKVFLECVQDMDHENMFWYRQDPGLGLRLIYFSYDVKMKEKGDIPEGYSVSREKKERFSLILESASTNQTSMYLCASNSGSVVFTDTQYFGPGTRLTVL.